What follows are 24 T cell receptor beta chains derived from one specimen sequenced in a study of blood T cell repertoires in COVID-19. Some clones are missing from TCRdb's copy, which holds only in-frame ones; the method was immunoSEQ multiplex PCR. The sample carries 150,000 to 200,000 clones, 88% recorded once. Sequenced material: peripheral blood. Receptors were obtained from a man in his forties or fifties with active or convalescent COVID-19.

The chain joins TRBV5-5 to TRBJ1-2; TRBD1 matches at 8 bases. The junction had 7 bases not matched to a gene; V was cut back by 4 bases and J by 5 bases. Per germline, CDR1 SGHKS and CDR2 YYEKEE (reference sequence). The CDR3 runs 14 residues. CDR3 in DNA: TGTGCCAGCAGCGGGGAAGGGACAGGTTATGGCTACACCTTC. This sequence encodes CASSGEGTGYGYTF. Drawing the rest from reference TRBV5-5 and TRBJ1-2, the complete variable domain is DAGVTQSPTHLIKTRGQQVTLRCSPISGHKSVSWYQQVLGQGPQFIFQYYEKEERGRGNFPDRFSARQFPNYSSELNVNALLLGDSALYLCASSGEGTGYGYTFGSGTRLTVV.

This rearrangement joins TRBV19 to TRBJ2-7; weak D call: TRBD1 (5 bases). Germline V lookup: CDR1 LNHDA, CDR2 SQIVND (reference sequence). This CDR3 has 16 amino acids. V lost 2 bases and J lost 6, with 20 bases in between. CDR3 DNA: TGTGCCAGTAGTATATCGTTGTTAGGGGTTCCCTCCGAGCAGTACTTC. It yields the protein CASSISLLGVPSEQYF.

V usage is TRBV9 and J usage is TRBJ1-6; weak D call: TRBD1 (6 bases). Trimming pared 6 bases from V and 9 bases from J, leaving 16 bases between. Germline-derived CDR1 and CDR2 are SGDLS and YYNGEE. This CDR3 contains 14 residues. The CDR3 DNA reads as TGTGCCAGCACCCAGGGGAAAGGGGGTTCACCCCTCCACTTT. This codes for CASTQGKGGSPLHF.

The genes are TRBV2 and TRBJ2-2, with unresolved D. CDR1 is SNHLY, CDR2 FYNNEI, per germline. This CDR3 has 17 residues. V shed 5 bases and J shed 6 bases, with 22 bases lying between them. CDR3 region: CASSSNPGPMAPGELFF. Written as DNA, the CDR3 is TGTGCCAGCAGTTCTAATCCGGGTCCCATGGCCCCCGGGGAGCTGTTTTTT.

The chain carries TRBV7-9 and TRBJ2-7; D is ambiguous. This CDR3 is built from 15 residues. V shed 0 bases and J shed 0 bases, with 9 bases lying between them. Germline CDR1 reads SEHNR; CDR2 reads FQNEAQ (reference sequence). The CDR3: CASSLAATGSYEQYF. DNA for the CDR3: TGTGCCAGCAGCTTAGCTGCGACTGGCTCCTACGAGCAGTACTTC.

This clone showed up just once. The chain couples TRBV19 to TRBJ1-1; D ambiguous. CDR1 is LNHDA and CDR2 is SQIVND in the germline V gene (reference sequence). CDR3 size: 14 residues. Trimming removed 5 bases at V and 2 bases at J, with 12 bases between. For the CDR3, the DNA is TGTGCCAGTAGTGAGGTCGGGTTAAACACTGAAGCTTTCTTT. This gives the protein CASSEVGLNTEAFF.

This chain links TRBV5-4 with TRBJ2-7; D might be TRBD1 (6 bases). Germline-derived CDR1 and CDR2 are SGHNT and YYREEE (reference sequence). V lost 0 bases to trimming and J lost 5 bases, with 15 bases between them. The CDR3 contains 15 residues. CDR3: CASSLGLGATNEQYF. DNA for the CDR3: TGTGCCAGCAGCTTGGGTTTGGGGGCGACGAACGAGCAGTACTTC.

The chain recombines TRBV6-5 with TRBJ1-2, with TRBD1 matching 8 bases. Germline V CDR1 and CDR2: MNHEY, SVGAGI. CDR3 length equals 14 residues. J was trimmed by 7 bases and V by 4 bases; bases with no gene match: 8. Here the CDR3 reads CASSSRTGWSGYTF. The CDR3 DNA sequence: TGTGCCAGCAGTTCCCGGACAGGGTGGAGTGGCTACACCTTC.

The chain uses TRBV11-3 and TRBJ2-3, with 15 bases lining up with TRBD2. J gave up 5 bases and V 5 bases, and 8 bases lay outside the gene matches. CDR1 and CDR2 from the germline V gene are SGHNT and YENEEA. The CDR3 is 17 residues long. As DNA, the CDR3 is TGTGCCAGCAGCAAGCCGGGACTAGCGGGAGGTGAAGATACGCAGTATTTT. It is translated as CASSKPGLAGGEDTQYF.

This sequence joins TRBV30 and TRBJ1-5; perhaps TRBD1 as D (6 bases). CDR3 size: 13 residues. Germline V CDR1 and CDR2: GTSNPN, SVGIG (reference sequence). V shed 6 bases and J shed 3 bases, with 12 bases lying between them. CDR3 amino acids: CACNTGNNQPQHF. The DNA for the CDR3 is TGTGCCTGCAATACAGGGAACAATCAGCCCCAGCATTTT. Full variable domain (remainder filled in from reference TRBV30 and TRBJ1-5): SQTIHQWPATLVQPVGSPLSLECTVEGTSNPNLYWYRQAAGRGLQLLFYSVGIGQISSEVPQNLSASRPQDRQFILSSKKLLLSDSGFYLCACNTGNNQPQHFGDGTRLSIL.

The rearrangement uses TRBV24-1 and TRBJ1-3; no firm D call. Germline loops: CDR1 KGHDR, CDR2 SFDVKD. V was cut by 5 bases and J by 0 bases, with 7 bases left in between. The CDR3 has 14 amino acids. CDR3 sequence: CATSGVRSGNTIYF. In DNA, the CDR3 is TGTGCCACCAGTGGCGTTCGCTCTGGAAACACCATATATTTT.

J is TRBJ1-4 and V is TRBV11-2; 7 bases align to TRBD1. The length of the CDR3 is 15 residues. V trimming: 4 bases; J trimming: 7 bases; junction bases outside the gene matches: 9. Germline V gene data show CDR1 as SGHAT and CDR2 as FQNNGV. The CDR3 reads CASSSSRGQGEKLFF. CDR3 coding DNA: TGTGCCAGCAGCTCAAGTAGGGGGCAGGGTGAAAAACTGTTTTTT.

V and J are TRBV15 and TRBJ2-7; D is possibly TRBD1 (5 bases). Trimming removed 0 bases at V and 2 bases at J, with 14 bases between. The length of the CDR3 is 16 residues. Germline V gene lookup returns CDR1 LNHNV and CDR2 YYDKDF (reference sequence). This CDR3 is CATSRDSSGSTYEQYF. The CDR3, as DNA: TGTGCCACCAGCAGAGACTCCTCAGGGTCCACCTACGAGCAGTACTTC.

The CDR3 reads CASRIRTAQETQYF. The CDR3 DNA follows: TGTGCCAGCAGGATCCGGACAGCCCAAGAGACCCAGTACTTC. The rearrangement joins TRBV2 to TRBJ2-5; tentative D call: TRBD1 (6 bases). This CDR3 region has 14 residues. V was shortened by 6 bases and J by 1 base, with 12 bases between the two germline ends. Germline CDR1 SNHLY, CDR2 FYNNEI.

The rearrangement joins TRBV24-1 to TRBJ2-3; TRBD2 aligns across 9 bases. This CDR3 comprises 16 residues. J lost 0 bases, V lost 4 bases, and 4 bases had no gene match. Germline V gene lookup returns CDR1 KGHDR and CDR2 SFDVKD. In DNA, the CDR3 is TGTGCCACCAGTGACGGACTAGCGAAGAGCACAGATACGCAGTATTTT. As protein: CATSDGLAKSTDTQYF.

The chain is built from TRBV5-1 and TRBJ1-2; 9 nucleotides agree with TRBD1. The J segment lost 1 base and the V segment lost 3 bases, leaving 7 bases of the junction unmatched. CDR1 and CDR2 from the germline V gene are SGHRS and YFSETQ. The CDR3 runs to 16 residues. This chain's CDR3 is CASSSDGQGHNYGYTF. Written as DNA, the CDR3 is TGCGCCAGCAGCTCGGACGGACAGGGGCATAACTATGGCTACACCTTC.

The J gene is TRBJ2-7, the V gene TRBV11-2, with D uncertain. The CDR3 spans 14 residues. The germline gives CDR1 SGHAT, CDR2 FQNNGV. The V and J ends lost 1 base and 1 base respectively, with 8 bases between them. The DNA for the CDR3 is TGTGCCAGCAGCTTAGGTCAGTTATCCTACGAGCAGTACTTC. Amino acids: CASSLGQLSYEQYF.

The gene calls are TRBV11-2 and TRBJ1-6; a possible D gene is TRBD1 (6 bases). The CDR3 sequence is 13 residues long. Trimming pared 6 bases from V and 7 bases from J, leaving 10 bases between. Germline CDR1 reads SGHAT; CDR2 reads FQNNGV. The chain's CDR3 is CASSAQGNSPLHF. The CDR3 DNA sequence: TGTGCCAGCAGTGCCCAGGGGAATTCACCCCTCCACTTT. The complete variable domain, with remaining parts taken from reference TRBV11-2 and TRBJ1-6, reads EAGVAQSPRYKIIEKRQSVAFWCNPISGHATLYWYQQILGQGPKLLIQFQNNGVVDDSQLPKDRFSAERLKGVDSTLKIQPAKLEDSAVYLCASSAQGNSPLHFGNGTRLTVT.

The rearrangement joins TRBV18 to TRBJ2-1; maybe TRBD2 (7 bases). The V gene lost 0 bases and the J gene lost 1 base, with 13 bases spanning the gap. There are 17 residues in the CDR3. Per germline, CDR1 KGHSH and CDR2 LQKENI. CDR3 in amino acids: CASSPPSRGGSYNEQFF. The CDR3 DNA follows: TGTGCCAGCTCACCACCAAGTAGGGGGGGATCCTACAATGAGCAGTTCTTC. The full variable domain, in which reference TRBV18 and TRBJ2-1 provide the parts outside the CDR3, is NAGVMQNPRHLVRRRGQEARLRCSPMKGHSHVYWYRQLPEEGLKFMVYLQKENIIDESGMPKERFSAEFPKEGPSILRIQQVVRGDSAAYFCASSPPSRGGSYNEQFFGPGTRLTVL.

V usage is TRBV19 and J usage is TRBJ1-5; 10 nucleotides align to TRBD1. V gave up 4 bases and J gave up 1 base; unmatched junction bases: 10. The CDR3 consists of 18 residues. Germline-derived CDR1 and CDR2 are LNHDA and SQIVND (reference sequence). The CDR3 DNA sequence: TGTGCCAGTAGTAGTGGGACAGGGGTTCTTCGGAGCAATCAGCCCCAGCATTTT. Amino acids: CASSSGTGVLRSNQPQHF.

The chain has TRBV2 and TRBJ1-3; D is unresolved. Germline assignment: CDR1 SNHLY and CDR2 FYNNEI. The CDR3 loop spans 13 amino acids. Trimming left V 6 bases short and J 0 bases short, with 6 bases between. The CDR3: CASRLDSGNTIYF. CDR3 nucleotide sequence: TGTGCCAGCAGACTTGACTCTGGAAACACCATATATTTT.

V gene TRBV5-1 combines with J gene TRBJ2-5; D may be TRBD1 (6 bases). In germline, CDR1 is SGHRS, CDR2 YFSETQ. V lost 0 bases to trimming and J lost 3 bases, with 9 bases between them. This CDR3 is 14 amino acids long. The CDR3 loop is CASSLVQGKETQYF. CDR3 bases: TGCGCCAGCAGCTTGGTCCAGGGGAAAGAGACCCAGTACTTC.

The rearrangement links TRBV7-8 to TRBJ2-1; 7 nucleotides align to TRBD1. The CDR3 has 16 amino acids. J gave up 0 bases and V 5 bases, and 7 bases lay outside the gene matches. Per the germline V gene, CDR1 is SGHVS and CDR2 is FQNEAQ. The CDR3 nucleotides are TGTGCCAGCAGCCCGGGGACAGTGAGCTCCTACAATGAGCAGTTCTTC. Translated, it gives CASSPGTVSSYNEQFF.

The rearrangement joins TRBV27 to TRBJ1-5, with D perhaps TRBD1 (5 bases). The germline V gene has CDR1 MNHEY and CDR2 SMNVEV (reference sequence). The CDR3 length is 15 residues. The V end lost 2 bases, the J end lost 2 bases, and 10 bases lay between the germline ends. Here the CDR3 reads CASSLGGGGNQPQHF. Written as DNA, the CDR3 is TGTGCCAGCAGTTTAGGTGGAGGGGGCAATCAGCCCCAGCATTTT.